The following is a T cell receptor (beta chain) sequence with its context. No cognate antigen has been identified for it. No base quality information exists; no much larger clone differs at one position. The sample is drawn from a study of blood T cells in healthy people across ages (dated by TCRdb to the mid-2010s). In terms of the full investigation: Template switching captured roughly one uniquely barcoded TCR beta cDNA molecule per two T cells in model experiments. To track age-related changes in TCR beta repertoire diversity, the study relied on deep sequencing normalized with unique cDNA molecular identifiers. Four age groups were formed from the donors: young (average about 17 years), middle-aged (approximately 40), aged (62) and long-lived (approximately 80). To avoid experimental bias, donors of different ages were randomly spread across the sequencing lanes. Two additional independent replicas of 1 million unique cDNA reads from the same blood draw were analyzed for two donors (one aged 18 to 30 and one aged 80 or older).

The germline V gene (reference sequence) provides CDR1 SEHNR and CDR2 FQNEAQ. The CDR3 runs 16 amino acids, cysteine and phenylalanine included. Only the CDR3 portion is preserved as DNA: 48 bases, with reading frame beginning at the first base. From V the trimming removes 5 bases and from J it removes 9 bases, while the gene matches leave 10 bases of the junction unaccounted for. The paper's findings and limits, for the study overall: As age increased, observed TCR beta diversity per million T cells dropped in a roughly linear way, and a significant reduction was already evident by age around 41. Compared with the aged group, more naive CD4+ T cells, fewer expanded clones and increased TCR diversity were shown by the long-lived group, suggesting age selection. Total diversity estimates from one million sequenced T cells were considered lower bounds and underestimates. Because the CMV infection status of the donors was unknown, age-related changes in expanded clonotypes may potentially have been confounded. Observed TCR beta diversity correlated strongly with the percentage of naive T cells measured by flow cytometry. Conclusive comparison of naive and antigen-experienced compartments was prevented by the profiling of bulk unsorted PBMCs.

The library was made by 5' RACE. The second PCR ran for about 6 to 12 cycles and used a J-beta primer mix along with a sample-barcoded 5' primer. A unique molecular identifier was introduced onto each TCR beta cDNA molecule by a template-switch 5' adaptor carrying 12 random nucleotides. Each sample yielded at least 2.5 million CDR3-containing paired-end reads. The Mint cDNA synthesis kit, primed by a TRBC-specific oligonucleotide, was used to synthesize first-strand cDNA from all RNA. After uracil-DNA glycosylase treatment, a first 18-cycle PCR used universal primers M1SS and BC2_uni_R on all cDNA. As for the authors' bioinformatics: For normalization, 1 million high-quality reads were randomly selected from each sample, with every read carrying a distinct molecular identifier. Reads sharing molecular identifiers were discarded rather than binned into consensus sequences. MiTCR, run with a Q25 quality threshold and the strictest error-elimination algorithm, handled CDR3 identification, clonotype clustering and error correction. A nonparametric unseen species model using Euler transformation provided a lower-bound estimate of total TCR beta diversity. TCRdb reworked the public reads: Q25 trimming with fastp, MiXCR clone assembly, productive beta chains retained. Records with the same CDR3 protein are collapsed into one entry carrying the most frequent genes and DNA. These V and J calls are TCRdb output, not the study's own analysis. A total of 1,800,000 or so distinct CDR3 sequences appear in this sample, around 42% of them only once. In total, the top ten clones hold roughly 23% of the sample.

Donors were 39 systemically healthy Caucasian individuals from Russia aged roughly 6 to 95 years. Each donor gave about 9.7 milliliters of peripheral blood, drawn into EDTA-treated Vacutainer tubes. PBMCs were isolated by Ficoll-Paque density-gradient centrifugation, with at least 7 million obtained per sample. Trizol reagent was used to extract total RNA from PBMCs, with at least 6 micrograms per sample. For every donor, flow cytometry on a PBMC aliquot measured the percentage of naive CD45RAhigh/CD27high T cells. Sequenced input: blood. The receptor's source is a human donor in good health. The chain was built from TRBV7-9 and TRBJ1-6; TRBD1 matches 10 bases in the middle. CDR3 protein: CASSPWDRGGSSPLHF. The bases read TGTGCCAGCAGCCCGTGGGACAGGGGCGGTAGTTCACCCCTCCACTTT.